This T cell receptor (beta chain) emerged from a study of blood T cell repertoires in COVID-19 (dated by TCRdb to 2018 to 2021). The study in broad terms: Collaborator samples came from the United States, Italy and Spain and covered acute and convalescent phases of COVID-19. The prospective study material was composed of cDNA or gDNA derived from T cells, B-cell-depleted T cells, or PBMCs. Subjects who had been exposed to COVID-19, were actively infected with it, or had recovered from it provided the deeply sampled blood TCRbeta repertoires that made up the dataset. A freely available public database, intended as a resource for researchers studying the immune response to SARS-CoV-2, is where the repertoires were released. Samples were obtained from the ongoing ImmuneRACE study (first 160 participants) and from some 1,300 subjects provided by 6 global collaborators. The sample metadata nearly always contained a de-identified subject ID, COVID-19 status, age in years and sex. Where available, HLA class I and class II types were taken from metadata supplied by the sample provider and were not determined by assay-based typing. The investigation overall reported the following: Clinical and demographic metadata were provided uncurated, with the amount varying by source and participant.

Samples from volunteer blood donors who had recovered from COVID-19 were contributed by a second Seattle source. The collaborating institutions used their own protocols to collect whole blood in K2EDTA tubes. For TCRbeta analysis, collaborator samples were shipped as frozen whole blood, as isolated PBMCs, or as DNA extracted from either sample type. This clone was detected ten times or more. It has no known antigen specificity. Per-nucleotide qualities are absent, and no much larger clonotype sits a single base away. CDR1 and CDR2, looked up from the germline V gene (reference sequence), are MNHEY and SMNVEV. V is pruned by 8 bases and J by 2 bases, leaving 14 bases of the junction without a gene match. The CDR3 covers 16 residues, taking in both the cysteine and the phenylalanine. CDR3 DNA only is kept here, 48 bases in frame from base 1. The immunoSEQ Assay, a bias-controlled multiplex PCR, was used to amplify TCRbeta CDR3 regions from genomic DNA. Per the original workflow: Within the assay, amplification of reference gene primers was used to estimate how many nucleated cells each sample contained. To quantify the absolute abundance of each unique TCRbeta CDR3 rearrangement, sequence reads were collapsed and filtered. Productive Simpson clonality was computed per sample as the square root of Simpson's diversity index over productive rearrangements. TCRdb retrieved this table from immuneACCESS and kept in-frame rearrangements only. Not all clones are present; in checked studies, unresolved V genes account for under half, and no reason is known for the remainder. V, J and clone size were drawn from that table, and D and trimming were deduced from the DNA. Present in this sample are around 230,000 clones, 86% of which were seen just once. Together, the top ten hold around 2.2% of the sample.

This sequence originates from a man under 40 who had recovered from COVID-19. This sequence uses TRBV27 and TRBJ2-7; TRBD1 agrees with 8 junctional bases. Sequencing was carried out using peripheral blood. The CDR3: CASWPDRGRLTYEQYF. Here is the DNA: TGTGCCAGCTGGCCCGACAGGGGTAGACTAACCTACGAGCAGTACTTC.